These T cell receptor beta chains were read from a single sample in a study of cytomegalovirus exposure and HLA in healthy donors. Only in-frame clones appear in the TCRdb table, and some are missing; sequencing was by immunoSEQ multiplex PCR. In the table there are around 160,000 clones, under 70% of which are singletons. Sample: PBMCs. All receptors come from a woman in her 40s in good health and CMV-seropositive. CDR3s leave out the opening cysteine and the closing phenylalanine or tryptophan.

ASSGTGVGTEAF,TRBV19,TRBJ1-1
ASGAGTSDYEQY,TRBV19,TRBJ2-7
ASKALQGGQYEQF,TRBV6-5,TRBJ2-1
ASSRKGRPAGANVLT,TRBV21-1,TRBJ2-6
ASSQEQGSSGNTIY,TRBV4-2,TRBJ1-3
ASSSGQEAYGNTIY,TRBV27,TRBJ1-3
ASSILGGGRTGNTIY,TRBV5-6,TRBJ1-3
ASTPGAVNYGYT,TRBV6-1,TRBJ1-2
ASALAWDTGELF,TRBV19,TRBJ2-2
ASSIDAGGENNEQF,TRBV19,TRBJ2-1
SVLGGARTEQF,TRBV29-1,TRBJ2-1
ASGPGLASSYEQY,TRBV28,TRBJ2-7
ASSLSSGTVQETQY,TRBV5-1,TRBJ2-5
ASSPSGGTNTGELF,TRBV7-6,TRBJ2-2
ASRRTSGASYEQY,TRBV6-5,TRBJ2-7
ASSMGGQLYGYT,TRBV19,TRBJ1-2
ASSFGGPGANVLT,TRBV5-4,TRBJ2-6
ATSRDFGEYEQY,TRBV15,TRBJ2-7
ASSALGSGVNSSYNEQF,TRBV19,TRBJ2-1
ASSQDQISSGNTIY,TRBV14,TRBJ1-3
ASSWSSNQPQH,TRBV27,TRBJ1-5
ASSLGRDPGNTIY,TRBV13,TRBJ1-3
ASSVTGTRTYEQY,TRBV9,TRBJ2-7
ASSVEGAGYT,TRBV9,TRBJ1-2
ASSQQVPGAGGNQPQH,TRBV14,TRBJ1-5
ASSQDPIAVQRLSYEQY,TRBV4-1,TRBJ2-7
ASSYYRGMADTQY,TRBV27,TRBJ2-3
ASSSFPSGGASEDTQY,TRBV5-5,TRBJ2-3
ASSSGLAGRNEQF,TRBV6-5,TRBJ2-1
ASMGGGDTYEQY,TRBV28,TRBJ2-7
ASSAGGLPEYEQY,TRBV9,TRBJ2-7
ASSLAGARDRVSYGYT,TRBV7-6,TRBJ1-2
ASSLTRQRNQPQH,TRBV7-9,TRBJ1-5
ASSPRGPYYEQY,TRBV7-2,TRBJ2-7
ASSATGKNTEAF,TRBV6-5,TRBJ1-1
ASSFRGVGIETQY,TRBV9,TRBJ2-5
ASSPPGQEENEAF,TRBV18,TRBJ1-1
ASSQPGTSGANVLT,TRBV4-3,TRBJ2-6
ASSSTGGLANTEAF,TRBV28,TRBJ1-1
ASSEIGGTEAF,TRBV2,TRBJ1-1
ASGETGEQY,TRBV6-5,TRBJ2-7
ASSSRLARTDTQY,TRBV7-9,TRBJ2-3
ASSEGTGVSPLH,TRBV25-1,TRBJ1-6
SLAQGTQETQY,TRBV29-1,TRBJ2-5
ASSLGSGQPQH,TRBV5-5,TRBJ1-5
ASNKNQGDTEAF,TRBV5-4,TRBJ1-1
ARSGTGDGNTIY,TRBV2,TRBJ1-3
ASSSGRSEQF,TRBV2,TRBJ2-1
ASSPWTGDWSEAF,TRBV5-1,TRBJ1-1
ASSQKIRQETQY,TRBV23-1,TRBJ2-5
ASSFHRQGVEKLF,TRBV28,TRBJ1-4
ASSAGTGGYEQY,TRBV6-1,TRBJ2-5
ASSSRGPETQY,TRBV28,TRBJ2-5
ASSPLRDRGETQY,TRBV7-2,TRBJ2-5
ASSPPSSGQETRY,TRBV6-5,TRBJ2-5